This entry describes one TCR beta chain. From germline, CDR1 is SGDLS and CDR2 YYNGEE. V shed 1 base and J shed 10 bases, with 18 bases lying between them. The CDR3 runs to 16 residues. The data stem from a study of OX40 agonist ivuxolimab in advanced cancers. Study-level information: Patients assigned to dose escalation were diagnosed with hepatocellular carcinoma, melanoma, renal cell or head and neck cancer.

Produced via immunoSEQ multiplex PCR; TCRdb's table is partial and in-frame only. Among some 70,000 clones listed, 80% to 95% were seen once. This TCR came from an adult with an advanced solid tumor such as melanoma, head and neck, liver or kidney cancer. The sample was CD4+ or CD8+ T cells sorted from blood, taken in a trial of the OX40 agonist ivuxolimab. The chain recombines TRBV9 with TRBJ1-6; D is ambiguous. In nucleotides, the CDR3 is TGTGCCAGCAGCGTAAAGGAAGAGAGGGCGCGATCACCCCTCCACTTT. Protein: CASSVKEERARSPLHF. The full variable domain, with the rest looked up from reference TRBV9 and TRBJ1-6, is DSGVTQTPKHLITATGQRVTLRCSPRSGDLSVYWYQQSLDQGLQFLIQYYNGEERAKGNILERFSAQQFPDLHSELNLSSLELGDSALYFCASSVKEERARSPLHFGNGTRLTVT.